This T cell receptor beta chain was captured by sequencing in a study of shared clonotypes between healthy human individuals. Profiling relied on immunoSEQ multiplex PCR, and the TCRdb table lists in-frame clones only, not all of them. The sample carries roughly 650,000 clones, more than 95% recorded once. Study-wide results and limits: In the sorted subsets, rarefaction showed sequencing was incomplete despite large depth. Clonotypes not shared had lower generation probabilities than those common to all four donors. There were few donors, and this limited the genetic and exposure-history diversity represented.

In germline, CDR1 is LGHNA, CDR2 YNFKEQ. The CDR3 covers 13 residues. Trimming cost V 1 base and J 5 bases, with 8 bases left between them. As regards this clone: What it binds is unknown. The sample has other DNA sequences that encode this CDR3 too.

The source of this sequence is a woman aged 25 to 39 in good health. The chain recombines TRBV4-2 with TRBJ1-1; possible D gene TRBD1, 6 bases. The sequenced sample was naive CD4+ T cells sorted from blood. Subset specified: CD45RA+ positively selected. CDR3 loop: CASSQAGDTEAFF. CDR3 coding DNA: TGTGCCAGCAGCCAAGCAGGGGATACTGAAGCTTTCTTT.